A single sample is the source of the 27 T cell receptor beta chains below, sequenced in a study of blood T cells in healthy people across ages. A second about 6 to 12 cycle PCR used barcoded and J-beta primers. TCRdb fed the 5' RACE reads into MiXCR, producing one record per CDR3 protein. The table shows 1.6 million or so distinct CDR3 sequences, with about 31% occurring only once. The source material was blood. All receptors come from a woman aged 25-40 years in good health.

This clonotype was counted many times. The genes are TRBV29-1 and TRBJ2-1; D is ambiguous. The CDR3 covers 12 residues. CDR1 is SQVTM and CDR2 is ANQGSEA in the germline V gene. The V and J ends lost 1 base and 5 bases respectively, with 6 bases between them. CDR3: CSVEAEDNEQFF. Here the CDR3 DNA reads TGCAGCGTTGAAGCGGAAGACAATGAGCAGTTCTTC.

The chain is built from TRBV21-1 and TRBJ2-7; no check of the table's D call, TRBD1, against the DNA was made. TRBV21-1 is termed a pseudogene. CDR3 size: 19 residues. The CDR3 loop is CASSTPGQGFLRASYEQYF. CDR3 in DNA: TGTGCCAGCAGCACACCGGGACAGGGATTCTTACGGGCCTCCTACGAGCAGTACTTC.

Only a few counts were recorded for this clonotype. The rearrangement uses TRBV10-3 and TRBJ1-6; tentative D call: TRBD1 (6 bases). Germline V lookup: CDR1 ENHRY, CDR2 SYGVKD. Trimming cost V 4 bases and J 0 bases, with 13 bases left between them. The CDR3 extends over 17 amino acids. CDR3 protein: CAISATEGGSYNSPLHF. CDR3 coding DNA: TGTGCCATCAGTGCAACTGAAGGGGGCTCCTATAATTCACCCCTCCACTTT.

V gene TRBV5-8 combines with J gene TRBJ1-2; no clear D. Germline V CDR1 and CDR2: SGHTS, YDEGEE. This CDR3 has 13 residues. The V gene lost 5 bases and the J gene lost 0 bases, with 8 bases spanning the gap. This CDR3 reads CASRRTSNYGYTF. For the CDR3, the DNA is TGTGCCAGCAGGAGGACCTCTAACTATGGCTACACCTTC.

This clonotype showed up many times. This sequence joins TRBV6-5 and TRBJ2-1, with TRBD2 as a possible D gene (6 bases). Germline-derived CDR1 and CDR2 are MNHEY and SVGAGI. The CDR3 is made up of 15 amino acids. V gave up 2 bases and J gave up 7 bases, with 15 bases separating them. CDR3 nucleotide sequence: TGTGCCAGCAGTTACGGACTGGAGGGATTGAATGAGCAGTTCTTC. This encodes CASSYGLEGLNEQFF.

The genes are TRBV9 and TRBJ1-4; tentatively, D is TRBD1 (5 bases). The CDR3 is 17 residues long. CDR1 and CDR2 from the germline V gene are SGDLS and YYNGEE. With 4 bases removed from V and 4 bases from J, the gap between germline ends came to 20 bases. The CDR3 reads CASSFPGGGDGNEKLFF. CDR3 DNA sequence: TGTGCCAGCAGCTTCCCCGGCGGGGGGGACGGTAATGAAAAACTGTTTTTT.

The CDR3, as DNA: TGCGCCAGCAGCTTTAGTCGACTAGCGAGTACAGATACGCAGTATTTT. Protein sequence: CASSFSRLASTDTQYF. This chain uses TRBV5-1 with TRBJ2-3; the match to TRBD2 covers 8 bases. The germline V gene encodes CDR1 SGHRS and CDR2 YFSETQ. V lost 2 bases and J lost 3; bases outside the gene matches: 8. The CDR3 loop spans 16 amino acids.

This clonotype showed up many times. In DNA form, the CDR3 reads TGCAGCGTGACGCCGGGACTAGGGGCCTACGAGCAGTACTTC. It yields the protein CSVTPGLGAYEQYF. The J gene is TRBJ2-7, the V gene TRBV29-1; 8 nucleotides agree with TRBD2. Unmatched junction bases numbered 9, after V lost 6 bases and J lost 2 bases. From germline, CDR1 is SQVTM and CDR2 ANQGSEA. The CDR3 covers 14 residues.

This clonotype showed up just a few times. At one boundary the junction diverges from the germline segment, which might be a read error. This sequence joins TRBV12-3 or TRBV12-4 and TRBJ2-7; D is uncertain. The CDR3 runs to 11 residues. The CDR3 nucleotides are TGTGACAGCAGTCCACAGCTGATCCAGTACTTC. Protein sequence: CDSSPQLIQYF.

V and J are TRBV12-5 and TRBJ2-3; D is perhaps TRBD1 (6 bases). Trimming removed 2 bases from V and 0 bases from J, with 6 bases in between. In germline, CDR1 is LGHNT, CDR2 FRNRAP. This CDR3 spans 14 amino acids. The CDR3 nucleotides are TGTGCTAGTGGTTTGACAGGGAGCACAGATACGCAGTATTTT. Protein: CASGLTGSTDTQYF.

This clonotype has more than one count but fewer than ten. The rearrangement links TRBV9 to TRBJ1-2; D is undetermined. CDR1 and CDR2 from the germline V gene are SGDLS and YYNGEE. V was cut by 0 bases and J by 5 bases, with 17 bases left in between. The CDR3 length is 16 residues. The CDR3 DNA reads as TGTGCCAGCAGCGTAGGTCGGTGGACGGAGGGTTATGGCTACACCTTC. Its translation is CASSVGRWTEGYGYTF.

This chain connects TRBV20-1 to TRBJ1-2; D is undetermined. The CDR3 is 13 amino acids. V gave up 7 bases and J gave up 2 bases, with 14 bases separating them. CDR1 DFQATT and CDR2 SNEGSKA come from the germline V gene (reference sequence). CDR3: CSVPAGLNYGYTF. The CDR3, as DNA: TGCAGTGTCCCGGCGGGTTTGAACTATGGCTACACCTTC.

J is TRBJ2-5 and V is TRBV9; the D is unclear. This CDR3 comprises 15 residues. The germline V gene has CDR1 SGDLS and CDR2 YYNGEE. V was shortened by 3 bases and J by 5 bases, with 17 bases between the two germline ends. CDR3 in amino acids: CASSDPGLGVETQYF. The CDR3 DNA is TGTGCCAGCAGCGACCCGGGCCTAGGAGTGGAGACCCAGTACTTC.

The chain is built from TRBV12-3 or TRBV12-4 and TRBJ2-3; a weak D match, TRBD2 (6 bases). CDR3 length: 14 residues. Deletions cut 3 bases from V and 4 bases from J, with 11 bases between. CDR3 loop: CASSFLASADTQYF. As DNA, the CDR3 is TGTGCCAGCAGTTTTCTGGCTAGCGCAGATACGCAGTATTTT.

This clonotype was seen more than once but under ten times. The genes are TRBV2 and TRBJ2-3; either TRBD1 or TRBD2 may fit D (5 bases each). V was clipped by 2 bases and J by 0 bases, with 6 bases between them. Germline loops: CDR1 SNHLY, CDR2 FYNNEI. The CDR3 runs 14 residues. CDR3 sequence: CASSEWDSTDTQYF. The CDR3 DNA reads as TGTGCCAGCAGTGAATGGGACAGCACAGATACGCAGTATTTT.

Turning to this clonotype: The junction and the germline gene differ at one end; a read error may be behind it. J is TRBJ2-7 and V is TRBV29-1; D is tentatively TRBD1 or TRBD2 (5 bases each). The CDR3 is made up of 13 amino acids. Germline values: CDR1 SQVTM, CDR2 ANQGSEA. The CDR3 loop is CSIETGDHYEQYF. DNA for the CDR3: TGCAGCATTGAAACTGGGGACCACTACGAGCAGTACTTC.

The CDR3 nucleotides are TGCAGTGCTAGAAATATTTTAGCGGGAGGAGATGAGCAGTACTTC. Amino acids: CSARNILAGGDEQYF. The chain combines TRBV20-1 with TRBJ2-7, with 10 bases matching TRBD2. Trimming at V came to 2 bases and at J to 7 bases, leaving 11 bases not matched to a gene. The V gene's germline CDR1 is DFQATT and CDR2 SNEGSKA (reference sequence). The CDR3 has 15 amino acids.

The CDR3 DNA is TGTGCCAGCAGCTTAAGCCCCCCGGGACAGCTAGGAGATACGCAGTATTTT. This codes for CASSLSPPGQLGDTQYF. The rearrangement uses TRBV7-3 and TRBJ2-3, with 7 positions matching TRBD1. Germline CDR1 SGHTA, CDR2 FQGTGA. CDR3 length: 17 residues. The trim removed 1 base at V and 5 bases at J, leaving 12 bases unmatched. The variable domain in full, with the rest retrieved from reference TRBV7-3 and TRBJ2-3, is GAGVSQTPSNKVTEKGKYVELRCDPISGHTALYWYRQSLGQGPEFLIYFQGTGAADDSGLPNDRFFAVRPEGSVSTLKIQRTERGDSAVYLCASSLSPPGQLGDTQYFGPGTRLTVL.

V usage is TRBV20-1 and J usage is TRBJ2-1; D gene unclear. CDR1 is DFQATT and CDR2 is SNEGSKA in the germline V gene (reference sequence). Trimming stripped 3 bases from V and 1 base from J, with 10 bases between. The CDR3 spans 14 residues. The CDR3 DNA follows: TGCAGTGCTAGTCAGTCTCTATCCTACAATGAGCAGTTCTTC. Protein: CSASQSLSYNEQFF.

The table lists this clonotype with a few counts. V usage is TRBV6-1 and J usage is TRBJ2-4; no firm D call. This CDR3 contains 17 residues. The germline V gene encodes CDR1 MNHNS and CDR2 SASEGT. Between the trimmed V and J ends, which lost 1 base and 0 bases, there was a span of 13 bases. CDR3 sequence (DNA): TGTGCCAGCAGTGAAGAGGGAACTTCTTTAGCCAAAAACATTCAGTACTTC. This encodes CASSEEGTSLAKNIQYF.

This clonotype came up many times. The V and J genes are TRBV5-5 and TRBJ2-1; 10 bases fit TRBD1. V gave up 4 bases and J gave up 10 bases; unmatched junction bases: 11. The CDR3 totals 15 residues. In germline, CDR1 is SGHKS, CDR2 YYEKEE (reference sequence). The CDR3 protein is CASSVDTTGGREQFF. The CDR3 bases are TGTGCCAGCAGCGTGGATACGACAGGGGGCAGGGAGCAGTTCTTC.

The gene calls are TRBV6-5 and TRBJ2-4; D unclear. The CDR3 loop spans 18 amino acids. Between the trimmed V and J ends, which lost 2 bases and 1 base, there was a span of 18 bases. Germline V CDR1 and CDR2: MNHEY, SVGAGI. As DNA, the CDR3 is TGTGCCAGCAGTTACCCAAGGACCAAGCTCTTGGCCAAAAACATTCAGTACTTC. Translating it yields CASSYPRTKLLAKNIQYF.

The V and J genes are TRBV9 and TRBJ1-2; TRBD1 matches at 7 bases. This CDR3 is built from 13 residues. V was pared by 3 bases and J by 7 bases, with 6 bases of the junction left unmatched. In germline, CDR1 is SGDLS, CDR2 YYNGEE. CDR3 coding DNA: TGTGCCAGCAGCGCAGGTGACAGGGCTGGCTACACCTTC. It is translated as CASSAGDRAGYTF.

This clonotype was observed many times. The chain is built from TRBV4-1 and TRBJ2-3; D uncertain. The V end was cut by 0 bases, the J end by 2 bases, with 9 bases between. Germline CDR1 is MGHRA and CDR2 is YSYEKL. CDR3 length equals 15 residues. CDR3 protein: CASSQDLTDTDTQYF. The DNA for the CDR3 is TGCGCCAGCAGCCAAGATCTTACCGACACAGATACGCAGTATTTT.

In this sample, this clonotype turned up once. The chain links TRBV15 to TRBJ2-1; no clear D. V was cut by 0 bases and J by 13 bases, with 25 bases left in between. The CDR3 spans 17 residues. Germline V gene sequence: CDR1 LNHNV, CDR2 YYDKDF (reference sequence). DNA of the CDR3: TGTGCCACCAGCAGAGATCTTTACATATCCCCTCACGGCTTCCAGTTCTTC. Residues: CATSRDLYISPHGFQFF.

The chain's CDR3 is CASRKTGGSGYTF. CDR3 DNA: TGTGCCAGCAGAAAAACAGGGGGCTCTGGCTACACCTTC. The chain recombines TRBV6-2 or TRBV6-3 with TRBJ1-2; 9 nucleotides align to TRBD1. CDR1 is MNHEY and CDR2 is SVGEGT in the germline V gene. J gave up 7 bases and V 6 bases, and 6 bases lay outside the gene matches. This CDR3 spans 13 amino acids.

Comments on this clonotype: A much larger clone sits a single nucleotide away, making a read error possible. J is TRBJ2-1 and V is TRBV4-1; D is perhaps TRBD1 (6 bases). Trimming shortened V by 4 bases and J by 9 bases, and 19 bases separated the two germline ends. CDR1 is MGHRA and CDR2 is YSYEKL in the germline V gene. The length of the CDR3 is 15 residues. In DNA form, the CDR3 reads TGCGCCAGCAGCCCCCGACAGGCACCTCTGGGTGAGCAGTTCTTC. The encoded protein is CASSPRQAPLGEQFF.